This passage covers 8 T cell receptor beta chains from one sample sequenced in a study of regulatory T cells in long-lasting Graves disease. iRepertoire HTBI primers and Arm-PCR of CDR3 regions built TCR beta libraries. TCRdb fed the multiplex PCR reads into MiXCR, producing one record per CDR3 protein. The sample contains about 210,000 distinct CDR3 sequences, approximately 19% of which appear only once. Time point defined: newly diagnosed GD, antithyroid drugs for less than 3 months. PBMCs were the source of the RNA used for TCR sequencing. This sample also belongs to another study, concerning T cells in Graves' hyperthyroidism and ophthalmopathy.

Sequenced material: peripheral blood mononuclear cells (PBMCs), taken at new diagnosis, from a patient treated with antithyroid drugs. Receptors originate from a woman between 25 and 40 years old with Graves disease.

Note on this clonotype: A clone one base away is much larger, so this may be a read error. This chain's CDR3 is CASRPSFYNEQFF. CDR3 DNA sequence: TGCGCCAGCCGGCCAAGCTTCTACAATGAGCAGTTCTTC. The V call is TRBV5-1, the J call TRBJ2-1, with unresolved D. Looked up from germline, CDR1 is SGHRS and CDR2 is YFSETQ. This CDR3 contains 13 residues. The V and J ends lost 7 bases and 3 bases respectively, with 11 bases between them.

This clonotype was seen more than once but under ten times. The chain joins TRBV2 to TRBJ1-5; the match to TRBD1 covers 8 bases. The length of the CDR3 is 15 residues. Germline V lookup: CDR1 SNHLY, CDR2 FYNNEI. Losses at the gene ends were 6 bases for V and 2 bases for J; bases not matched to a gene: 6. CDR3 nucleotides: TGTGCCAGCAGGTCAGGGGGCGCCGGCAATCAGCCCCAGCATTTT. It specifies CASRSGGAGNQPQHF.

In this sample, this clonotype turned up many times. This chain connects TRBV6-1 to TRBJ2-2; TRBD1 might be the D (5 bases). The germline V gene encodes CDR1 MNHNS and CDR2 SASEGT. CDR3 size: 15 residues. V shed 6 bases and J shed 5 bases, with 16 bases lying between them. The CDR3 DNA sequence: TGTGCCAGCAGCCAAGTTAGGGGTCGGACCGGGGAGCTGTTTTTT. It is translated as CASSQVRGRTGELFF.

This clonotype showed up many times. The CDR3: CASSLGLLPEAFF. Here the CDR3 DNA reads TGTGCCAGCAGTTTAGGCCTGTTGCCTGAAGCTTTCTTT. V and J are TRBV28 and TRBJ1-1; D call uncertain. CDR1 is MDHEN, CDR2 SYDVKM, per germline. This CDR3 has 13 amino acids. V was clipped by 2 bases and J by 6 bases, with 10 bases between them.

This clonotype came up many times. Here the CDR3 reads CASSPDTVYEQYF. The CDR3 DNA reads TGTGCCAGCTCACCGGACACCGTCTACGAGCAGTACTTC. The chain joins TRBV18 to TRBJ2-7; D is possibly TRBD1 (5 bases). This CDR3 contains 13 residues. V shed 3 bases and J shed 3 bases, with 9 bases lying between them. Germline lookup yields CDR1 KGHSH and CDR2 LQKENI.

This clonotype has a count of ten or more. V usage is TRBV6-1 and J usage is TRBJ2-5; no clear D. With 6 bases removed from V and 5 bases from J, the gap between germline ends came to 16 bases. CDR3 length: 14 residues. Germline assignment: CDR1 MNHNS and CDR2 SASEGT. The CDR3 protein is CASSSGTVWETQYF. The CDR3 DNA reads as TGTGCCAGCAGCTCCGGAACGGTCTGGGAGACCCAGTACTTC.

This clonotype was counted many times. The chain employs TRBV5-1 and TRBJ1-3; 7 nucleotides align to TRBD1. The ends lost 1 base at V and 0 bases at J; junction bases unmatched: 4. CDR3 length: 16 residues. Germline-derived CDR1 and CDR2 are SGHRS and YFSETQ. CDR3 sequence (DNA): TGCGCCAGCAGCTTGTTTTACAGGGGCTCTGGAAACACCATATATTTT. Translating it yields CASSLFYRGSGNTIYF.

The V and J genes are TRBV28 and TRBJ2-1, with D tentatively TRBD1 (6 bases). V was cut by 1 base and J by 8 bases, with 12 bases left in between. The CDR3 totals 14 residues. Per the germline V gene, CDR1 is MDHEN and CDR2 is SYDVKM. The CDR3 here is CASSLYGRGHEQFF. CDR3 nucleotides: TGTGCCAGCAGTTTATATGGCAGGGGACATGAGCAGTTCTTC. The full variable domain, rest sourced from reference TRBV28 and TRBJ2-1, is DVKVTQSSRYLVKRTGEKVFLECVQDMDHENMFWYRQDPGLGLRLIYFSYDVKMKEKGDIPEGYSVSREKKERFSLILESASTNQTSMYLCASSLYGRGHEQFFGPGTRLTVL.